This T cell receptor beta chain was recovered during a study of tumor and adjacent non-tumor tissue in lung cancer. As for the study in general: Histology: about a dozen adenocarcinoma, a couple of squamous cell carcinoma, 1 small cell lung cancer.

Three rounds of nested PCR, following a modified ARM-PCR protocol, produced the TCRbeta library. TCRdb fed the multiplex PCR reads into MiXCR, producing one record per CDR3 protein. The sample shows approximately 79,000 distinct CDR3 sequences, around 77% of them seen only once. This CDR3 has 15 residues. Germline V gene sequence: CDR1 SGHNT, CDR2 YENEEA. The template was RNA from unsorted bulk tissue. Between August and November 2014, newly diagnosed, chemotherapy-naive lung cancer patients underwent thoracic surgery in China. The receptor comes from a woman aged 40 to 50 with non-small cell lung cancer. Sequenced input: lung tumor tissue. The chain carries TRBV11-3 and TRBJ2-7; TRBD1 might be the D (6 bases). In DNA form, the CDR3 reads TGTAGCAGCAGCTTCCCACAGGGTGCTATCAACGAGCAGTACTTC. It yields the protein CSSSFPQGAINEQYF.